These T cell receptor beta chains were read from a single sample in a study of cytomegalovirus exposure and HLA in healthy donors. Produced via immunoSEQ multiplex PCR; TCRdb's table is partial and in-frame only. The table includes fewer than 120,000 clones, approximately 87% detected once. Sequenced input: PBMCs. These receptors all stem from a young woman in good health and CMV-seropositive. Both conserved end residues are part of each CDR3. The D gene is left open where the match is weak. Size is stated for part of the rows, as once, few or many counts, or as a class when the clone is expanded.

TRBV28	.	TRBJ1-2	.	CASSSPSIALWDGYTF	TGTGCCAGCAGTAGTCCGTCGATAGCCTTGTGGGATGGCTACACCTTC
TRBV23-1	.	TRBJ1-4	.	CASSQSRQRDNEKLFF	TGCGCCAGCAGTCAATCGCGCCAGAGGGATAATGAAAAACTGTTTTTT
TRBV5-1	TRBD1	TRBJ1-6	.	CASSPQGKDNSPLHF	TGCGCCAGCAGCCCACAGGGGAAGGATAATTCACCCCTCCACTTT
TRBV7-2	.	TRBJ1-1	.	CASSSVHRDTEAFF	TGTGCCAGCAGCTCCGTACATCGGGACACTGAAGCTTTCTTT
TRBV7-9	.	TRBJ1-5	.	CASSLGGFEEPQHF	TGTGCCAGCAGCTTAGGGGGCTTCGAAGAGCCCCAGCATTTT
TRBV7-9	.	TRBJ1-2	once	CASSLESAYAGGYTF	TGTGCCAGCAGCTTAGAATCTGCCTATGCGGGAGGCTACACCTTC
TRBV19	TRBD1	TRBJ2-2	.	CASRPGGNTGELFF	TGTGCCAGTAGGCCAGGGGGCAACACCGGGGAGCTGTTTTTT
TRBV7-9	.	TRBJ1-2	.	CASSPRSTSEVYGYTF	TGTGCCAGCAGCCCCCGCTCCACCTCAGAGGTCTATGGCTACACCTTC
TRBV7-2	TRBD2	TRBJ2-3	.	CASSLGAGVRTDTQYF	TGTGCCAGCAGCTTAGGTGCGGGAGTGAGGACAGATACGCAGTATTTT
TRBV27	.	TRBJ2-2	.	CASSLLGTKYTGELFF	TGTGCCAGCAGTTTACTCGGGACAAAGTACACCGGGGAGCTGTTTTTT
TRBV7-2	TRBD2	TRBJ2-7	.	CASSPRPGTSGINTYEQYF	TGTGCCAGCAGCCCCAGACCCGGGACTAGCGGGATTAATACCTACGAGCAGTACTTC
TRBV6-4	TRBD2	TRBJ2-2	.	CASSESGGRRYTGELFF	TGTGCCAGCAGTGAATCCGGCGGGAGGCGGTACACCGGGGAGCTGTTTTTT
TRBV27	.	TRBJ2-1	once	CASSLAGAHNEQFF	TGTGCCAGCAGTTTAGCGGGGGCCCACAATGAGCAGTTCTTC
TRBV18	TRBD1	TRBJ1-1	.	CASSPRTGSDAEAFF	TGTGCCAGCTCACCAAGGACAGGGTCTGACGCTGAAGCTTTCTTT
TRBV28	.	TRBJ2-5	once	CASTLGASHFGETQYF	TGTGCCAGCACCTTAGGGGCCAGTCATTTCGGAGAGACCCAGTACTTC
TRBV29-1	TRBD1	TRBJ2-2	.	CSVRRTGAGELFF	TGCAGCGTTCGTAGGACAGGGGCCGGGGAGCTGTTTTTT
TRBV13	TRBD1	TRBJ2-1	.	CASSPGGQGLFF	TGTGCCAGCAGCCCGGGCGGACAGGGGTTGTTCTTC
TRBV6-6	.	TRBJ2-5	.	CASSYSGGKGRETQYF	TGTGCCAGCAGTTACTCTGGAGGGAAGGGTCGAGAGACCCAGTACTTC
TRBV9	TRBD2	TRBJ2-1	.	CASSGSGRPFKQFF	TGTGCCAGCAGCGGTAGCGGGAGGCCGTTTAAGCAGTTCTTC
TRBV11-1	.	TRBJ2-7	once	CASSLGDRPSYEQYF	TGTGCCAGCAGCTTAGGAGACAGACCCTCCTACGAGCAGTACTTC
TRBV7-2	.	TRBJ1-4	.	CASSLLVNEKLFF	TGTGCCAGCAGCTTATTAGTTAATGAAAAACTGTTTTTT
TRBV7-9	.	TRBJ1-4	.	CASSQTRSPNEKLFF	TGTGCCAGCAGCCAAACGAGAAGCCCGAATGAAAAACTGTTTTTT
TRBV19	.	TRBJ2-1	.	CASSGSSYNEQFF	TGTGCCAGTAGCGGGAGCTCCTACAATGAGCAGTTCTTC
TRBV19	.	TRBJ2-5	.	CASSERKRPETQYF	TGTGCCAGTTCAGAGCGGAAGAGGCCAGAGACCCAGTACTTC